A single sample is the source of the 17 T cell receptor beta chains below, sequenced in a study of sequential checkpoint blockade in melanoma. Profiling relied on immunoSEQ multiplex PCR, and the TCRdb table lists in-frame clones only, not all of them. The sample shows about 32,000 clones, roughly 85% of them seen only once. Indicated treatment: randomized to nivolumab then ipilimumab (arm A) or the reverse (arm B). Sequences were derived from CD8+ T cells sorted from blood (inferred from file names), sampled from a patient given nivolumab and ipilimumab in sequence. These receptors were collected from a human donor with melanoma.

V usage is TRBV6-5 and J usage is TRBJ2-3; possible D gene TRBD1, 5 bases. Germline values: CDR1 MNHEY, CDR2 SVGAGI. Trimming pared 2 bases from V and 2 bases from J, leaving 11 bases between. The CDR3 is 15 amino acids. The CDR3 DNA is TGTGCCAGCAGTTACGGGGCAGAACACACAGATACGCAGTATTTT. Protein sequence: CASSYGAEHTDTQYF.

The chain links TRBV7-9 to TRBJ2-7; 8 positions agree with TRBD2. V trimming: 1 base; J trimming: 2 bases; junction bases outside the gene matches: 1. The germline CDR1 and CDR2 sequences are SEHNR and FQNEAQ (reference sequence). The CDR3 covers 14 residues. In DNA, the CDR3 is TGTGCCAGCAGCTTAGTGGGACTAGCCTACGAGCAGTACTTC. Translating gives CASSLVGLAYEQYF.

CDR3 coding DNA: TGTGCCAGCAGCTTACTGGGTAGCGGTTACAATGAGCAGTTCTTC. This translates into CASSLLGSGYNEQFF. The chain employs TRBV11-2 and TRBJ2-1, with D maybe TRBD2 (6 bases). The ends were cut back, 2 bases at V and 4 bases at J, with 12 bases in the middle. Germline V lookup: CDR1 SGHAT, CDR2 FQNNGV. CDR3 size: 15 residues.

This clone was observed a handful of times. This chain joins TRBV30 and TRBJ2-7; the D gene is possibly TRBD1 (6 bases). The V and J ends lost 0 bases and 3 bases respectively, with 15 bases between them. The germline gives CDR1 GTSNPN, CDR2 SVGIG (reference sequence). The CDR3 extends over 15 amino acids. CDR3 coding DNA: TGTGCCTGGAGTGTATTGGGAGTCAGGGGCTACGAGCAGTACTTC. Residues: CAWSVLGVRGYEQYF.

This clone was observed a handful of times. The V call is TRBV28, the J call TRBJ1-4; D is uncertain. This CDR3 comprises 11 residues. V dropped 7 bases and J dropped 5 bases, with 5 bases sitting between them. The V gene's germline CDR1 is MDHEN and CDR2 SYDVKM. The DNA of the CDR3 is TGTGCCAGCACCGTCAATGAAAAACTGTTTTTT. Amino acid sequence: CASTVNEKLFF.

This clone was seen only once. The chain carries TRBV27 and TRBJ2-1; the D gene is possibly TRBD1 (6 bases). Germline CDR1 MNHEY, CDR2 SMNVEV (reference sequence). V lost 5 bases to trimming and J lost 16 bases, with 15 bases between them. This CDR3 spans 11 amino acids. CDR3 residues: CASSARGSDFF. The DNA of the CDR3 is TGTGCCAGCAGTGCCAGGGGCTCGGACTTCTTC.

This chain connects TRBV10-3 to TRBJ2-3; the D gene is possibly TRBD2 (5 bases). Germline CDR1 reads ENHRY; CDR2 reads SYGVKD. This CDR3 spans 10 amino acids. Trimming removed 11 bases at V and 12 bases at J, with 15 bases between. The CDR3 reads CAVGGDNQYF. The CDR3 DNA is TGTGCCGTAGGAGGAGATAACCAGTATTTT.

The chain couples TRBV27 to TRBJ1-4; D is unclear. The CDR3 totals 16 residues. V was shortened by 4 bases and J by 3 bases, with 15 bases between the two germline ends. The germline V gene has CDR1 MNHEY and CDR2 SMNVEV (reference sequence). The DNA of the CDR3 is TGTGCCAGCAGTTCCATAGTACGGGGAGCTAATGAAAAACTGTTTTTT. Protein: CASSSIVRGANEKLFF.

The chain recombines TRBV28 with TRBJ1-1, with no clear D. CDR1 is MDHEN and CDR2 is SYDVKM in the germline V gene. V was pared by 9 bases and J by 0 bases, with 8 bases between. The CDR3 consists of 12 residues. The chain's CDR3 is CASCEMNTEAFF. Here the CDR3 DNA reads TGTGCCAGTTGTGAGATGAACACTGAAGCTTTCTTT.

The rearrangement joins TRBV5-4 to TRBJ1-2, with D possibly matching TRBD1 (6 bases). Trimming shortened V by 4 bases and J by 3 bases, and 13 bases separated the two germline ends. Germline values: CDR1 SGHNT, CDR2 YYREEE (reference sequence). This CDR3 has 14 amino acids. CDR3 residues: CASSPDSPDYGYTF. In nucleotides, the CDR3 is TGTGCCAGCAGCCCGGACAGCCCCGACTATGGCTACACCTTC.

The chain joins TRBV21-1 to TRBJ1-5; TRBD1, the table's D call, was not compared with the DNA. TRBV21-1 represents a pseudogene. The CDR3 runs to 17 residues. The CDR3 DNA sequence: TGTGCCACCGTCCAATGGGACAGGGACTATAGCAATCAGCCCCAGCATTTT. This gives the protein CATVQWDRDYSNQPQHF.

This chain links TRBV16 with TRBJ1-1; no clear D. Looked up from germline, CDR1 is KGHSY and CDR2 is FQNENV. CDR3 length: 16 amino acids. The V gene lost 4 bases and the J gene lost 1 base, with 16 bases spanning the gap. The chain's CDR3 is CASSPWTGIPNTEAFF. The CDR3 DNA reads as TGTGCCAGCAGCCCTTGGACTGGCATACCGAACACTGAAGCTTTCTTT.

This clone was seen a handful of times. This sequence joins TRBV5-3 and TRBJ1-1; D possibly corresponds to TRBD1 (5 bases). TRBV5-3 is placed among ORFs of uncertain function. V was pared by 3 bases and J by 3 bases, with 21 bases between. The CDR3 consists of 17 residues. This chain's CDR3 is CARSSNTNKTDYTEAFF. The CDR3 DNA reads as TGTGCCAGAAGCTCCAACACCAATAAGACAGATTACACTGAAGCTTTCTTT.

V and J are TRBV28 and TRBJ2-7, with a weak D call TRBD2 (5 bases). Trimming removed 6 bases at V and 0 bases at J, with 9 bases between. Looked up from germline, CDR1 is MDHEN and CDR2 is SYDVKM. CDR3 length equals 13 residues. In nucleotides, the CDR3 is TGTGCCAGCAGGCGGGTCGACTCCTACGAGCAGTACTTC. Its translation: CASRRVDSYEQYF.

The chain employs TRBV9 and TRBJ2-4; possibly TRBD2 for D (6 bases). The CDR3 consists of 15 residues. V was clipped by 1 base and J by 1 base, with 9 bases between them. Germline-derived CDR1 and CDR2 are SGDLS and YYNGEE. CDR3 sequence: CASSVSGGAKNIQYF. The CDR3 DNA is TGTGCCAGCAGCGTATCCGGGGGTGCCAAAAACATTCAGTACTTC.

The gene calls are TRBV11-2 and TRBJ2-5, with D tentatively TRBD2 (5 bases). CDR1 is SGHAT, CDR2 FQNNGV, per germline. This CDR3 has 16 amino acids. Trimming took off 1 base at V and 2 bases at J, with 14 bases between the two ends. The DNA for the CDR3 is TGTGCCAGCAGCTTAGTGGGTGGAGGAGGTCAAGAGACCCAGTACTTC. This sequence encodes CASSLVGGGGQETQYF.

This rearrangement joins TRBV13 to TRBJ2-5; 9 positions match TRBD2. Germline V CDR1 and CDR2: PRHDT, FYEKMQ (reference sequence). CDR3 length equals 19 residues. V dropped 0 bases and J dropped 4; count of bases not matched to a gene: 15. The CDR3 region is CASSLGGLLSREGGETQYF. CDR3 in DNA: TGTGCCAGCAGCTTAGGGGGTTTACTGTCGCGGGAGGGAGGAGAGACCCAGTACTTC.